This T cell receptor beta chain was identified during a study of blood T cell repertoires in COVID-19. Study in general: Acute-phase and convalescent COVID-19 samples originated in the United States, Italy and Spain. T cells, B-cell-depleted T cells, or PBMCs supplied cDNA or gDNA.

Under the authors' procedure: Quantification of nucleated cells was approximated via reference gene primer amplification. This table comes from immunoSEQ multiplex PCR, and its TCRdb copy is limited to in-frame clones, with some not included. V, J and clone size are taken as reported in that table, and D and trimming were inferred from the DNA itself. Of tens of thousands of clones detected, 80% appear once; the ten largest clones hold around 20%. The CDR3 runs 15 residues. Trimming at V came to 3 bases and at J to 1 base, leaving 2 bases not matched to a gene. Germline CDR1 reads SGHVS; CDR2 reads FQNEAQ.

Material: peripheral blood. The rearrangement uses TRBV7-8 and TRBJ2-1; TRBD1 agrees at 8 bases. The clonotype originates from a man aged 70 or older with acute or convalescent COVID-19. Here the CDR3 DNA reads TGTGCCAGCAGCTTCGACAGGGGTTCCTACAATGAGCAGTTCTTC. It is translated as CASSFDRGSYNEQFF.